The 17 T cell receptor beta chains below come from one sample, sequenced in a study of OX40 agonist ivuxolimab in advanced cancers. Clones were sequenced by immunoSEQ multiplex PCR, and TCRdb holds only the in-frame ones, with some missing. The table records about 79,000 clones, about 90% of them present only once. The material sequenced was CD4+ or CD8+ T cells sorted from blood, taken in a trial of the OX40 agonist ivuxolimab. These receptors were obtained from an adult with an advanced solid tumor such as melanoma, head and neck, liver or kidney cancer.

The V call is TRBV30, the J call TRBJ2-7, with no clear D. Trimming took 2 bases from V and 3 from J, leaving 5 bases between them. The CDR3 extends over 11 amino acids. Germline loops: CDR1 GTSNPN, CDR2 SVGIG (reference sequence). Here the CDR3 reads CAWSQYYEQYF. The CDR3 DNA reads TGTGCCTGGAGTCAATACTACGAGCAGTACTTC. Supplemented by reference TRBV30 and TRBJ2-7, the full variable domain reads SQTIHQWPATLVQPVGSPLSLECTVEGTSNPNLYWYRQAAGRGLQLLFYSVGIGQISSEVPQNLSASRPQDRQFILSSKKLLLSDSGFYLCAWSQYYEQYFGPGTRLTVT.

The chain joins TRBV4-1 to TRBJ2-2, with 10 bases aligning to TRBD2. The germline gives CDR1 MGHRA, CDR2 YSYEKL. The V segment lost 3 bases and the J segment 7 bases; nucleotides outside the gene matches: 11. This CDR3 spans 17 amino acids. The CDR3 here is CASSQKRAGGLIGELFF. CDR3 in DNA: TGCGCCAGCAGCCAGAAGAGAGCGGGAGGGCTAATCGGGGAGCTGTTTTTT.

This chain uses TRBV6-6 with TRBJ1-3; TRBD1 might be the D (5 bases). Germline V gene sequence: CDR1 MNHNY, CDR2 SVGAGI (reference sequence). CDR3 length: 15 residues. V lost 5 bases to trimming and J lost 2 bases, with 13 bases between them. The CDR3 sequence: CASSPQGSAGNTIYF. The CDR3 nucleotides read TGTGCCAGCAGTCCTCAGGGTTCTGCTGGAAACACCATATATTTT.

The chain combines TRBV27 with TRBJ2-1, with 7 nucleotides matching TRBD2. Germline V lookup: CDR1 MNHEY, CDR2 SMNVEV (reference sequence). Losses at the gene ends were 6 bases for V and 1 base for J; bases not matched to a gene: 21. The CDR3 has 20 amino acids. In DNA, the CDR3 is TGTGCCAGCAGCCGTTATCCTCCTCGGGCTAATAGCGGGTCCTACAATGAGCAGTTCTTC. Translated: CASSRYPPRANSGSYNEQFF.

Turning to this clone: One end of the junction is discordant with germline, which a read error may explain. V is TRBV18 and J is TRBJ1-1; no clear D. CDR3 length equals 12 residues. Germline V gives CDR1 KGHSH, CDR2 LQKENI. CDR3 sequence reads: CASSPQRWTDAF. CDR3 bases: TGTGCCAGCTCACCTCAACGATGGACCGACGCCTTT.

The chain combines TRBV4-2 with TRBJ2-2; TRBD2 matches 9 bases. Germline CDR1 is LGHNA and CDR2 is YNFKEQ. Trimming at V came to 1 base and at J to 3 bases, leaving 12 bases not matched to a gene. This CDR3 region has 19 residues. The CDR3 coding sequence is TGTGCCAGCAGCCAAGGTATCGAGGTAGCGGGAGTGGACACCGGGGAGCTGTTTTTT. Protein sequence: CASSQGIEVAGVDTGELFF.

In its sample, this clone was seen once. V gene TRBV6-4 combines with J gene TRBJ2-1, with D perhaps matching TRBD1 (5 bases). Trimming took 7 bases from V and 1 from J, leaving 11 bases between them. Germline CDR1 reads MRHNA; CDR2 reads SNTAGT. The CDR3 runs 14 residues. The CDR3 spells CASKTESSYNEQFF. The CDR3 DNA reads as TGTGCCAGCAAGACAGAGTCTTCCTACAATGAGCAGTTCTTC.

In its sample, this clone was seen a few times. The chain links TRBV7-9 to TRBJ2-7; tentative D call: TRBD2 (5 bases). The CDR3 is made up of 11 amino acids. Germline CDR1 reads SEHNR; CDR2 reads FQNEAQ (reference sequence). With 8 bases removed from V and 0 bases from J, the gap between germline ends came to 5 bases. CDR3 sequence (DNA): TGTGCCAGCGGGAGCTCCTACGAGCAGTACTTC. This encodes CASGSSYEQYF. Full variable domain (outside the CDR3, taken from reference TRBV7-9 and TRBJ2-7): DTGVSQNPRHKITKRGQNVTFRCDPISEHNRLYWYRQTLGQGPEFLTYFQNEAQLEKSRLLSDRFSAERPKGSFSTLEIQRTEQGDSAMYLCASGSSYEQYFGPGTRLTVT.

The chain joins TRBV27 to TRBJ1-3, with D hard to call. Trimming left V 6 bases short and J 0 bases short, with 6 bases between. Per the germline V gene, CDR1 is MNHEY and CDR2 is SMNVEV (reference sequence). The CDR3 has 13 amino acids. CDR3 sequence reads: CASRRNSGNTIYF. The CDR3 bases are TGTGCCAGCAGGCGAAACTCTGGAAACACCATATATTTT.

This rearrangement joins TRBV30 to TRBJ2-2; D is possibly TRBD2 (5 bases). V shed 2 bases and J shed 6 bases, with 13 bases lying between them. Germline assignment: CDR1 GTSNPN and CDR2 SVGIG (reference sequence). The CDR3 sequence is 14 residues long. The CDR3 sequence: CAWSPKGSAGELFF. As DNA, the CDR3 is TGTGCCTGGAGTCCCAAGGGTAGCGCCGGGGAGCTGTTTTTT.

This clone was counted between two and nine times. V is TRBV19 and J is TRBJ2-3; 7 nucleotides agree with TRBD1. Trimming at V came to 7 bases and at J to 0 bases, leaving 7 bases not matched to a gene. The CDR3 runs 15 residues. Germline V gene sequence: CDR1 LNHDA, CDR2 SQIVND (reference sequence). CDR3 DNA: TGTGCCAGTACCTACAGGGGCCAAAGCACAGATACGCAGTATTTT. The encoded protein is CASTYRGQSTDTQYF.

This chain connects TRBV30 to TRBJ1-1; 9 bases line up with TRBD1. This CDR3 spans 14 amino acids. The junction had 6 bases not matched to a gene; V was cut back by 4 bases and J by 3 bases. Germline V gene data show CDR1 as GTSNPN and CDR2 as SVGIG (reference sequence). In DNA form, the CDR3 reads TGTGCCTGGAATGCGGACAGGGGTGACACTGAAGCTTTCTTT. Protein product: CAWNADRGDTEAFF.

V gene TRBV11-2 combines with J gene TRBJ1-3; D is possibly TRBD1 (5 bases). The CDR3 covers 17 residues. Germline lookup yields CDR1 SGHAT and CDR2 FQNNGV. V was clipped by 5 bases and J by 0 bases, with 17 bases between them. The CDR3 coding sequence is TGTGCCAGCAGCCCAGTTACGGGACCGATCTCTGGAAACACCATATATTTT. It yields the protein CASSPVTGPISGNTIYF.

The chain combines TRBV9 with TRBJ1-3; maybe TRBD1 (5 bases). The CDR3 consists of 15 residues. The ends were cut back, 4 bases at V and 0 bases at J, with 11 bases in the middle. From germline, CDR1 is SGDLS and CDR2 YYNGEE. CDR3: CASSIGTDSGNTIYF. The CDR3 nucleotides read TGTGCCAGCAGCATCGGGACGGACTCTGGAAACACCATATATTTT.

The chain recombines TRBV7-2 with TRBJ1-5, with no clear D. The V gene's germline CDR1 is SGHTA and CDR2 FQGNSA. V lost 2 bases and J lost 6, with 8 bases in between. The CDR3 is 13 residues long. The CDR3 reads CASSLSGIQPQHF. In nucleotides, the CDR3 is TGTGCCAGCAGCTTATCTGGGATTCAGCCCCAGCATTTT.

The chain has TRBV7-9 and TRBJ2-7; the D gene is possibly TRBD1 (5 bases). The germline V gene has CDR1 SEHNR and CDR2 FQNEAQ (reference sequence). V was pared by 5 bases and J by 4 bases, with 9 bases between. The CDR3 length is 12 residues. The CDR3 nucleotides read TGTGCCAGCAGCCGACAGACGTACGAGCAGTACTTC. Residues: CASSRQTYEQYF.

The chain recombines TRBV7-9 with TRBJ2-2; no clear D. CDR3 length: 16 amino acids. With 7 bases removed from V and 2 bases from J, the gap between germline ends came to 17 bases. Germline V gives CDR1 SEHNR, CDR2 FQNEAQ (reference sequence). CDR3 protein: CASITGGQRNTGELFF. Written as DNA, the CDR3 is TGTGCCAGCATCACGGGTGGGCAGCGAAACACCGGGGAGCTGTTTTTT. The whole variable domain, remainder taken from reference TRBV7-9 and TRBJ2-2, is DTGVSQNPRHKITKRGQNVTFRCDPISEHNRLYWYRQTLGQGPEFLTYFQNEAQLEKSRLLSDRFSAERPKGSFSTLEIQRTEQGDSAMYLCASITGGQRNTGELFFGEGSRLTVL.